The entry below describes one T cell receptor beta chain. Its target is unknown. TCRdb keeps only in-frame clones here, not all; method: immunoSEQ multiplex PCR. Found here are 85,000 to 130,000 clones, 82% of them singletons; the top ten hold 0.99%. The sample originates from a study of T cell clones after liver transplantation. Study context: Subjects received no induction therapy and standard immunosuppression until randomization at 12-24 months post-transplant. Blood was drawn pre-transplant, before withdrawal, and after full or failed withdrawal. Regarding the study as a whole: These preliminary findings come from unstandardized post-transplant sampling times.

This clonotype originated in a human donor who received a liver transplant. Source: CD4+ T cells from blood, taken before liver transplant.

The CDR3 bases are TGTGCCAGCATCCCACCGGGACAGTACTACGAGCAGTACTTC. It yields the protein CASIPPGQYYEQYF. The gene calls are TRBV2 and TRBJ2-7, with 7 bases fitting TRBD1. The CDR3 contains 14 residues. V dropped 7 bases and J dropped 3; count of bases not matched to a gene: 9. Germline V gives CDR1 SNHLY, CDR2 FYNNEI.